Listed here are 18 T cell receptor beta chains from one sample, sequenced in a study of blood T cell repertoires in COVID-19. The data were produced by immunoSEQ multiplex PCR, yet TCRdb's version contains in-frame clones alone and is incomplete. The sample shows roughly 250,000 clones, approximately 83% of them seen only once. The sample consisted of PBMCs or T cells enriched from blood (not recorded which). Source of these receptors: a woman aged 30 to 39 who had recovered from COVID-19.

The chain employs TRBV2 and TRBJ2-7, with D possibly being TRBD1 (6 bases). This CDR3 is built from 17 residues. The V gene's germline CDR1 is SNHLY and CDR2 FYNNEI. Trimming left V 6 bases short and J 3 bases short, with 24 bases between. The CDR3 nucleotides read TGTGCCAGCAGAGGCCCACTTATGGACAGAGCTCTCTACGAGCAGTACTTC. This gives the protein CASRGPLMDRALYEQYF.

The genes are TRBV30 and TRBJ2-1; possibly TRBD2 for D (5 bases). The CDR3 sequence is 10 residues long. Germline V gene lookup returns CDR1 GTSNPN and CDR2 SVGIG (reference sequence). The V end lost 7 bases, the J end lost 5 bases, and 6 bases lay between the germline ends. The CDR3 reads CAYGDNEQFF. CDR3 in DNA: TGTGCCTACGGGGACAATGAGCAGTTCTTC.

The V call is TRBV19, the J call TRBJ2-7; possibly TRBD1 for D (5 bases). Trimming removed 4 bases from V and 6 bases from J, with 7 bases in between. The CDR3 contains 11 residues. CDR1 is LNHDA, CDR2 SQIVND, per germline (reference sequence). The CDR3 loop is CASSTGIEQYF. The CDR3 bases are TGTGCCAGTAGTACAGGGATCGAGCAGTACTTC.

The chain carries TRBV2 and TRBJ1-1; a weak D match, TRBD1 (5 bases). The germline V and J ends were trimmed by 6 bases and 8 bases, with 19 bases remaining between them. Germline-derived CDR1 and CDR2 are SNHLY and FYNNEI. The CDR3 runs to 14 residues. DNA for the CDR3: TGTGCCAGCAGAACGGACACGTTAGGTATCGAAGCTTTCTTT. Encoded protein: CASRTDTLGIEAFF.

This clone was seen only once. The CDR3 protein is CATSDETATGELFF. In DNA, the CDR3 is TGTGCCACCAGTGATGAGACAGCGACCGGGGAGCTGTTTTTT. The rearrangement uses TRBV24-1 and TRBJ2-2; possible D gene TRBD1, 5 bases. Trimming left V 3 bases short and J 5 bases short, with 9 bases between. CDR1 is KGHDR and CDR2 is SFDVKD in the germline V gene. The CDR3 has 14 residues.

The V gene is TRBV28, the J gene TRBJ1-6; D call uncertain. The CDR3 is made up of 12 amino acids. The V gene lost 3 bases and the J gene lost 10 bases, with 7 bases spanning the gap. Germline loops: CDR1 MDHEN, CDR2 SYDVKM. The CDR3 nucleotides are TGTGCCAGCAGTTTGGGAGAATCACCCCTCCACTTT. Amino acids: CASSLGESPLHF. The full variable domain, completed using reference TRBV28 and TRBJ1-6, is DVKVTQSSRYLVKRTGEKVFLECVQDMDHENMFWYRQDPGLGLRLIYFSYDVKMKEKGDIPEGYSVSREKKERFSLILESASTNQTSMYLCASSLGESPLHFGNGTRLTVT.

The V and J genes are TRBV19 and TRBJ2-7; maybe TRBD1 (5 bases). Between the trimmed V and J ends, which lost 3 bases and 0 bases, there was a span of 9 bases. There are 14 residues in the CDR3. In germline, CDR1 is LNHDA, CDR2 SQIVND (reference sequence). The CDR3 protein is CASSIRTLSYEQYF. The CDR3 DNA follows: TGTGCCAGTAGTATCCGGACACTCTCCTACGAGCAGTACTTC.

The chain joins TRBV10-3 to TRBJ1-5; TRBD1 matches at 7 bases. Germline CDR1 is ENHRY and CDR2 is SYGVKD. This CDR3 is built from 14 residues. The V segment lost 10 bases and the J segment 5 bases; nucleotides outside the gene matches: 11. The CDR3 coding sequence is TGTGCCACCAGGGATAGACAGGGTGATCAGCCCCAGCATTTT. Amino acid sequence: CATRDRQGDQPQHF.

The rearrangement links TRBV7-8 to TRBJ1-5; a weak D match, TRBD1 (6 bases). V was pared by 5 bases and J by 1 base, with 15 bases between. The V gene's germline CDR1 is SGHVS and CDR2 FQNEAQ. CDR3 size: 16 residues. The CDR3 here is CASSAQGRKSNQPQHF. The CDR3 nucleotides are TGTGCCAGCAGCGCACAGGGCCGGAAGAGCAATCAGCCCCAGCATTTT.

This clone has ten or more counts. The J gene is TRBJ2-1, the V gene TRBV24-1; the match to TRBD2 covers 12 bases. V lost 5 bases and J lost 6; bases outside the gene matches: 25. The V gene's germline CDR1 is KGHDR and CDR2 SFDVKD. The length of the CDR3 is 22 residues. CDR3 nucleotides: TGTGCCACCAGTGCGGGGGACAGGGAGGCACTAGCGGGAGGCGATAACCTCAATGAGCAGTTCTTC. Its protein is CATSAGDREALAGGDNLNEQFF.

The rearrangement joins TRBV3-1 (or the pseudogene TRBV3-2) to TRBJ2-7, with 8 bases fitting TRBD1. CDR3 length: 13 residues. CDR1 is LGHDT and CDR2 is YNNKEL in the germline V gene (reference sequence). J was trimmed by 4 bases and V by 6 bases; bases with no gene match: 5. CDR3: CASSRTGRYEQYF. The CDR3 DNA follows: TGTGCCAGCAGTCGGACAGGGCGATACGAGCAGTACTTC.

V usage is TRBV5-5 and J usage is TRBJ2-1; D may be TRBD1 (6 bases). With 5 bases removed from V and 2 bases from J, the gap between germline ends came to 14 bases. The CDR3 consists of 15 residues. In germline, CDR1 is SGHKS, CDR2 YYEKEE (reference sequence). The CDR3 DNA sequence: TGTGCCAGCAGTTATTTCAGGGGACCCTACAATGAGCAGTTCTTC. This sequence encodes CASSYFRGPYNEQFF.

V and J are TRBV6-5 and TRBJ2-3; possibly TRBD1 for D (6 bases). CDR1 is MNHEY and CDR2 is SVGAGI in the germline V gene. Trimming cost V 0 bases and J 4 bases, with 14 bases left between them. This CDR3 is 16 amino acids long. The CDR3 loop is CASSYSSRGLADTQYF. In DNA, the CDR3 is TGTGCCAGCAGTTACTCGTCAAGGGGGTTAGCAGATACGCAGTATTTT.

This chain links TRBV7-8 with TRBJ2-7; 8 bases map to TRBD1. The CDR3 length is 16 residues. V shed 1 base and J 2 bases; nucleotides not matched to a gene: 7. The V gene's germline CDR1 is SGHVS and CDR2 FQNEAQ. This CDR3 reads CASSLVTGGGTYEQYF. Written as DNA, the CDR3 is TGTGCCAGCAGCTTAGTTACAGGGGGAGGAACCTACGAGCAGTACTTC.

The chain employs TRBV28 and TRBJ1-2, with 7 nucleotides matching TRBD1. Germline loops: CDR1 MDHEN, CDR2 SYDVKM. Trimming removed 8 bases from V and 1 base from J; junction bases left unmatched: 13. The CDR3 covers 16 residues. This CDR3 reads CASLTLHRDSNYGYTF. The CDR3 nucleotides are TGTGCCAGCCTTACTTTACACCGGGACAGTAACTATGGCTACACCTTC.

V gene TRBV15 combines with J gene TRBJ1-6; the match to TRBD1 covers 9 bases. Trimming cost V 1 base and J 8 bases; bases outside gene matches: 6. Germline V gene sequence: CDR1 LNHNV, CDR2 YYDKDF (reference sequence). The CDR3 consists of 16 residues. CDR3 amino acids: CATSRGDREGDSPLHF. CDR3 nucleotide sequence: TGTGCCACCAGCAGAGGGGACAGGGAGGGGGATTCACCCCTCCACTTT.

This rearrangement joins TRBV12-3 or TRBV12-4 to TRBJ2-1, with D perhaps matching TRBD2 (5 bases). The CDR3 has 13 residues. The germline V and J ends were trimmed by 4 bases and 9 bases, with 13 bases remaining between them. The CDR3 reads CASSYRGVGEQFF. The CDR3 DNA sequence: TGTGCCAGCAGTTATCGGGGAGTCGGTGAGCAGTTCTTC.

The CDR3 here is CSASSVNTEAFF. Written as DNA, the CDR3 is TGCAGTGCTAGTTCGGTGAACACTGAAGCTTTCTTT. This chain connects TRBV20-1 to TRBJ1-1; no clear D. The CDR3 loop spans 12 amino acids. CDR1 is DFQATT and CDR2 is SNEGSKA in the germline V gene (reference sequence). Trimming left V 3 bases short and J 0 bases short, with 5 bases between.